The 15 T cell receptor beta chains presented below share a single source sample, sequenced in a study of Ad26.COV2.S vaccination and SARS-CoV-2 variants. Treatment of the sample: 19 received Ad26.COV2.S at low or high dose, single or two shots; roughly five received placebo; per-sample allocation not given. Vaccine and placebo recipients were sampled on day 63 after the first injection. Clones were read by immunoSEQ multiplex PCR, and TCRdb kept only the in-frame ones, dropping some. The sample includes about 680,000 clones, roughly nine tenths of them seen just once. Sequenced here: peripheral blood, sampled in a trial of Ad26.COV2.S vaccine versus placebo. These receptors all stem from a person between 18 and 59 years old who received the Ad26.COV2.S COVID-19 vaccine or a placebo.

The rearrangement links TRBV12-5 to TRBJ2-1; 9 nucleotides align to TRBD2. The CDR3 length is 16 residues. Trimming took 6 bases from V and 4 from J; bases not matched to a gene: 10. Germline CDR1 LGHNT, CDR2 FRNRAP. The CDR3 region is CASGPFTSGFYNEQFF. DNA of the CDR3: TGTGCTAGTGGCCCCTTTACTAGCGGGTTTTACAATGAGCAGTTCTTC.

The chain carries TRBV5-1 and TRBJ2-2; 16 nucleotides align to TRBD2. V shed 3 bases, J shed 7 bases, and the junction held 6 bases outside the gene matches. This CDR3 comprises 17 residues. Germline loops: CDR1 SGHRS, CDR2 YFSETQ. For the CDR3, the DNA is TGCGCCAGCAGCTCCCCCGGGACTAGCGGGAGGGTCGGGGAGCTGTTTTTT. It translates to CASSSPGTSGRVGELFF.

This clone was recorded a few times. The V and J genes are TRBV4-1 and TRBJ1-5; TRBD1 aligns across 8 bases. This CDR3 is built from 14 residues. V trimming: 3 bases; J trimming: 6 bases; junction bases outside the gene matches: 4. Germline lookup yields CDR1 MGHRA and CDR2 YSYEKL. This chain's CDR3 is CASSHRQGSQPQHF. For the CDR3, the DNA is TGCGCCAGCAGCCACCGACAGGGGAGTCAGCCCCAGCATTTT.

V gene TRBV5-5 combines with J gene TRBJ2-5; TRBD1 might be the D (5 bases). This CDR3 has 16 amino acids. Per germline, CDR1 SGHKS and CDR2 YYEKEE (reference sequence). Trimming left V 4 bases short and J 5 bases short, with 21 bases between. CDR3 nucleotides: TGTGCCAGCAGCCCGGACGTGGCAGGGTATCGGGAGACCCAGTACTTC. Residues: CASSPDVAGYRETQYF.

The chain is built from TRBV10-1 and TRBJ2-2; possibly TRBD2 for D (5 bases). The germline V gene encodes CDR1 WNHNN and CDR2 SYGVQD (reference sequence). This CDR3 has 15 amino acids. Deletions cut 0 bases from V and 8 bases from J, with 13 bases between. CDR3 residues: CASSESIRGKGELFF. CDR3 DNA sequence: TGCGCCAGCAGTGAGTCGATACGGGGAAAGGGGGAGCTGTTTTTT.

V is TRBV27 and J is TRBJ1-1; D gene unclear. Germline V lookup: CDR1 MNHEY, CDR2 SMNVEV (reference sequence). Trimming took off 2 bases at V and 7 bases at J, with 11 bases between the two ends. The CDR3 sequence is 13 residues long. The DNA of the CDR3 is TGTGCCAGCAGTTTAAACACCGTGGGTGAAGCTTTCTTT. It translates to CASSLNTVGEAFF.

The CDR3 DNA is TGCAGTGCTAGACACACAGATACGCAGTATTTT. This gives the protein CSARHTDTQYF. The rearrangement uses TRBV20-1 and TRBJ2-3, with unresolved D. V lost 2 bases to trimming and J lost 2 bases, with 2 bases between them. In germline, CDR1 is DFQATT, CDR2 SNEGSKA (reference sequence). The CDR3 runs 11 residues.

Concerning this clone itself: The identical CDR3 is also encoded by other nucleotide sequences in the sample. J is TRBJ1-1 and V is TRBV7-2, with D tentatively TRBD1 (5 bases). This CDR3 spans 15 amino acids. Trimming left V 0 bases short and J 0 bases short, with 8 bases between. CDR1 and CDR2 (germline): SGHTA, FQGNSA. In nucleotides, the CDR3 is TGTGCCAGCAGCTTAGCTGGACAACTGAACACTGAAGCTTTCTTT. Translation gives CASSLAGQLNTEAFF.

The count of this clone is one. V gene TRBV12-3 or TRBV12-4 combines with J gene TRBJ2-7, with a weak D call TRBD2 (5 bases). This CDR3 contains 13 residues. V shed 3 bases and J shed 2 bases, with 8 bases lying between them. The CDR3 region has the DNA TGTGCCAGCAGTTTGTACGGGACCTACGAGCAGTACTTC. This codes for CASSLYGTYEQYF.

The genes are TRBV27 and TRBJ1-5, with a possible D match to TRBD1 (6 bases). Germline CDR1 reads MNHEY; CDR2 reads SMNVEV (reference sequence). The V end lost 2 bases, the J end lost 4 bases, and 9 bases lay between the germline ends. The CDR3 runs 14 residues. In nucleotides, the CDR3 is TGTGCCAGCAGTTTAAGGGACAATAATCAGCCCCAGCATTTT. This translates into CASSLRDNNQPQHF.

The rearrangement links TRBV3-1 (or the pseudogene TRBV3-2) to TRBJ2-7; maybe TRBD2 (5 bases). Trimming took off 1 base at V and 5 bases at J, with 12 bases between the two ends. The CDR3 is 14 residues long. Germline-derived CDR1 and CDR2 are LGHDT and YNNKEL (reference sequence). CDR3 residues: CASSQGEYAHEQYF. For the CDR3, the DNA is TGTGCCAGCAGCCAAGGGGAGTACGCCCACGAGCAGTACTTC.

The J gene is TRBJ1-5, the V gene TRBV21-1; TRBD1 is the table's D call, not checked against the DNA. TRBV21-1 is designated a pseudogene. This CDR3 contains 21 residues. The CDR3 DNA reads TGTGCCAGCAGCACCTTTACCAGCACCGGGACAGGGCGGTTGCGCAATCAGCCCCAGCATTTT. It translates to CASSTFTSTGTGRLRNQPQHF.

This clone was detected once. The chain uses TRBV9 and TRBJ2-3, with D hard to call. Germline CDR1 and CDR2: SGDLS and YYNGEE. There are 15 residues in the CDR3. V was clipped by 0 bases and J by 0 bases, with 8 bases between them. In nucleotides, the CDR3 is TGTGCCAGCAGCGTAGCTCCTACTAGCACAGATACGCAGTATTTT. Its translation: CASSVAPTSTDTQYF. The whole variable domain, remainder taken from reference TRBV9 and TRBJ2-3, is DSGVTQTPKHLITATGQRVTLRCSPRSGDLSVYWYQQSLDQGLQFLIQYYNGEERAKGNILERFSAQQFPDLHSELNLSSLELGDSALYFCASSVAPTSTDTQYFGPGTRLTVL.

In its sample, this clone was seen once. This chain links TRBV13 with TRBJ1-1, with no clear D. The germline CDR1 and CDR2 sequences are PRHDT and FYEKMQ (reference sequence). Deletions cut 8 bases from V and 0 bases from J, with 7 bases between. The CDR3 consists of 12 residues. Here the CDR3 reads CASGLLNTEAFF. The CDR3 DNA is TGTGCCAGCGGACTTTTGAACACTGAAGCTTTCTTT.

The chain has TRBV2 and TRBJ2-1; 8 nucleotides line up with TRBD2. CDR3 size: 16 residues. Germline CDR1 reads SNHLY; CDR2 reads FYNNEI. V shed 4 bases, J shed 4 bases, and the junction held 9 bases outside the gene matches. CDR3 DNA: TGTGCCAGCAGTGGGGGCGGGACTAGTAAATACAATGAGCAGTTCTTC. It specifies CASSGGGTSKYNEQFF.